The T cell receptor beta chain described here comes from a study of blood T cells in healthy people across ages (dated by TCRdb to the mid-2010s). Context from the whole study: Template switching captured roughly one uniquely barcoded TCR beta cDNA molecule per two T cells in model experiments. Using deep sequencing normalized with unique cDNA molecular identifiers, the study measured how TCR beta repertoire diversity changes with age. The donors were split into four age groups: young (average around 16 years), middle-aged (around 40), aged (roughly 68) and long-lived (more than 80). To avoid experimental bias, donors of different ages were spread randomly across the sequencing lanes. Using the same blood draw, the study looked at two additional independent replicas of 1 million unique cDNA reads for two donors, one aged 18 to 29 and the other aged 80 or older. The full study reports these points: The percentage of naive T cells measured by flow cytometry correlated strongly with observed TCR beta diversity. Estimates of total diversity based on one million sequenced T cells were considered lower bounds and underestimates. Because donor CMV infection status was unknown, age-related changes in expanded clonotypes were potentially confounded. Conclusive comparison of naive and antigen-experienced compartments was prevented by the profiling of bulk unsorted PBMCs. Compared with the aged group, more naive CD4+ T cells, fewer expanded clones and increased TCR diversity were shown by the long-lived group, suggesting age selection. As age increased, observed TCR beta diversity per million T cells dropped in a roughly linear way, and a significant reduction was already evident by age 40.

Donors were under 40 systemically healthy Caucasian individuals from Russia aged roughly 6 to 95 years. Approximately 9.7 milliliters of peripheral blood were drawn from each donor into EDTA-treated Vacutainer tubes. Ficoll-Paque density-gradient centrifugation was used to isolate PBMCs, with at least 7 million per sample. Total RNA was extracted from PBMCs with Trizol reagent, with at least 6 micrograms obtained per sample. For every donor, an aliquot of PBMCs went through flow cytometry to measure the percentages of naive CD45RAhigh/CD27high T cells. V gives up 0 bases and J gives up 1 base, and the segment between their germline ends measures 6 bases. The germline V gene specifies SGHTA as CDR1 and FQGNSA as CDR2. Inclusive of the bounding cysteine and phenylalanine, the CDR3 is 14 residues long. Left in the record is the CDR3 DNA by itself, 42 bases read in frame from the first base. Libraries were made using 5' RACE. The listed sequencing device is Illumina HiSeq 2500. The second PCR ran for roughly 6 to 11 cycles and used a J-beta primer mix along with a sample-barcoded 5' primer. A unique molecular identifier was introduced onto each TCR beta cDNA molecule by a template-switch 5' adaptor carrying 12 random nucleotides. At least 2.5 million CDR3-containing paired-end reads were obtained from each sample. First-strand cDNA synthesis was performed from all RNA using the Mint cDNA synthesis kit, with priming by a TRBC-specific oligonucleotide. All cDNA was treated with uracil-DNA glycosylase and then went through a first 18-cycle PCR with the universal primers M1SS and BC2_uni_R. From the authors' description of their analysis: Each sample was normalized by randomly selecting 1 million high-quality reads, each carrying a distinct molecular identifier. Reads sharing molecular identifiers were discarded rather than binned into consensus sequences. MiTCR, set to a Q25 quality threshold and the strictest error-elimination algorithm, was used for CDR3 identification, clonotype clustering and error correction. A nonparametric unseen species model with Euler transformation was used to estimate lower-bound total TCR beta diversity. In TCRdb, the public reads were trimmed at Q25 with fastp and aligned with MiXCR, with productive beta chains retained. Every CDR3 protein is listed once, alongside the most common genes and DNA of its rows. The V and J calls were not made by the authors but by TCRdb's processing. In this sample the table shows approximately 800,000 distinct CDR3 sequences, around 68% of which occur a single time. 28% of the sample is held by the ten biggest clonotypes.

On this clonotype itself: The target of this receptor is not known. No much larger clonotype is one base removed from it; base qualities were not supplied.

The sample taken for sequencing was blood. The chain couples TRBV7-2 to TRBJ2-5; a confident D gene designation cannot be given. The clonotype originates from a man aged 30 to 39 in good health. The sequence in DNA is TGTGCCAGCAGCTTAGCTGCGGTCCAAGAGACCCAGTACTTC. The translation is CASSLAAVQETQYF.